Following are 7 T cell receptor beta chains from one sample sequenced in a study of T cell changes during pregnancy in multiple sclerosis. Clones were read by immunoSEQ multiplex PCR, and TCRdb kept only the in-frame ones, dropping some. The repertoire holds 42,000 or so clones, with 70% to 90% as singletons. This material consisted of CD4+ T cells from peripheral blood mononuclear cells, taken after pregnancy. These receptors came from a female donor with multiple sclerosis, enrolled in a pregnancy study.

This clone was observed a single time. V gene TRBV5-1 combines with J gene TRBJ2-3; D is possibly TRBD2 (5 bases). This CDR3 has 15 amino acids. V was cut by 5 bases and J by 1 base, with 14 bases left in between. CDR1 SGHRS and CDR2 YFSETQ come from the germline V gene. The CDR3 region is CASRGRESGTDTQYF. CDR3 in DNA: TGCGCCAGCAGGGGCCGGGAATCCGGCACAGATACGCAGTATTTT.

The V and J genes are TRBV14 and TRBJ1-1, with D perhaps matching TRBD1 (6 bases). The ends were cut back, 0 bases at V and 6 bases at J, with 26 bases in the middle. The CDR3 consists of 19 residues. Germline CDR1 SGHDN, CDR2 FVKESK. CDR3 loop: CASSQDRPTREGVRAEAFF. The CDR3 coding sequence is TGTGCCAGCAGCCAAGATAGGCCGACTCGGGAGGGGGTGAGGGCTGAAGCTTTCTTT.

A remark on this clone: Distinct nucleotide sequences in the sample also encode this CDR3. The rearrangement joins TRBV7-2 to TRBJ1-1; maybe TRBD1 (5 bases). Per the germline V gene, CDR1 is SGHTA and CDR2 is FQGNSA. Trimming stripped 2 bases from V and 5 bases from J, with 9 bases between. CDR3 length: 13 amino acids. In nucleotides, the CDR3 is TGTGCCAGCAGCTTATCGGGGGGAACTGAAGCTTTCTTT. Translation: CASSLSGGTEAFF.

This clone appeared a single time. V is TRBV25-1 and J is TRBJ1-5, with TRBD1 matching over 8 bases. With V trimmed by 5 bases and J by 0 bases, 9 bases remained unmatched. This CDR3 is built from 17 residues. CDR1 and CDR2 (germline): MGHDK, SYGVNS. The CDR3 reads CASSSRQGLYSNQPQHF. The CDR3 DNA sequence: TGTGCCAGCAGTTCGAGACAGGGGTTGTATAGCAATCAGCCCCAGCATTTT.

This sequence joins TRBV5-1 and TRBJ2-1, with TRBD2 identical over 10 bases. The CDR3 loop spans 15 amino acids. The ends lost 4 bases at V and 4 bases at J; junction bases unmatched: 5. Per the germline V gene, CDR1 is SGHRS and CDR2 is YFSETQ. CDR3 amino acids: CASSPTSGPYNEQFF. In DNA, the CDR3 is TGCGCCAGCAGCCCGACTAGCGGGCCTTACAATGAGCAGTTCTTC. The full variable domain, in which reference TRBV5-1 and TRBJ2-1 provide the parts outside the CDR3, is KAGVTQTPRYLIKTRGQQVTLSCSPISGHRSVSWYQQTPGQGLQFLFEYFSETQRNKGNFPGRFSGRQFSNSRSEMNVSTLELGDSALYLCASSPTSGPYNEQFFGPGTRLTVL.

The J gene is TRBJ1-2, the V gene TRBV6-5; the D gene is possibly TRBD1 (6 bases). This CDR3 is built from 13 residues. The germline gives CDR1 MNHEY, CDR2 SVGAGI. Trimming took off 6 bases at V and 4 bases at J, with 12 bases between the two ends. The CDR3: CASRTGNGYGYTF. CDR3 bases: TGTGCCAGCAGGACAGGCAATGGCTATGGCTACACCTTC.

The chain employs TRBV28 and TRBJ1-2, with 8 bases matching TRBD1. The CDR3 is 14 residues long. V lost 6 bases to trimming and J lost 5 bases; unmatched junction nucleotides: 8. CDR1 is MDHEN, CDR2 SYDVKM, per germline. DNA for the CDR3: TGTGCCAGCAGCCGCTGGACAGGGCCTTATGGCTACACCTTC. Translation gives CASSRWTGPYGYTF.